What follows is one T cell receptor beta chain and its context. The data belong to a study of spatial heterogeneity in lung cancer. TCRdb independently ran MiXCR on the 5' RACE reads; one entry per CDR3 protein. The sample has tens of thousands of distinct CDR3 sequences; more than 10% are singletons. CDR3 length: 12 residues. Trimming took off 5 bases at V and 8 bases at J, with 12 bases between the two ends. Time point indicated: sample taken at primary tumor resection. Tumor, nontumor lung or frozen PBMC supplied whole RNA that was sequenced unsorted. The chain has TRBV12-3 or TRBV12-4 and TRBJ1-2; D is ambiguous. The sequencing used PBMCs, collected at surgery. This clonotype originated in a male donor with early-stage non-small cell lung cancer. DNA of the CDR3: TGTGCCAGCAGTCACCAATTTGCAGGCTACACCTTC. Residues: CASSHQFAGYTF.